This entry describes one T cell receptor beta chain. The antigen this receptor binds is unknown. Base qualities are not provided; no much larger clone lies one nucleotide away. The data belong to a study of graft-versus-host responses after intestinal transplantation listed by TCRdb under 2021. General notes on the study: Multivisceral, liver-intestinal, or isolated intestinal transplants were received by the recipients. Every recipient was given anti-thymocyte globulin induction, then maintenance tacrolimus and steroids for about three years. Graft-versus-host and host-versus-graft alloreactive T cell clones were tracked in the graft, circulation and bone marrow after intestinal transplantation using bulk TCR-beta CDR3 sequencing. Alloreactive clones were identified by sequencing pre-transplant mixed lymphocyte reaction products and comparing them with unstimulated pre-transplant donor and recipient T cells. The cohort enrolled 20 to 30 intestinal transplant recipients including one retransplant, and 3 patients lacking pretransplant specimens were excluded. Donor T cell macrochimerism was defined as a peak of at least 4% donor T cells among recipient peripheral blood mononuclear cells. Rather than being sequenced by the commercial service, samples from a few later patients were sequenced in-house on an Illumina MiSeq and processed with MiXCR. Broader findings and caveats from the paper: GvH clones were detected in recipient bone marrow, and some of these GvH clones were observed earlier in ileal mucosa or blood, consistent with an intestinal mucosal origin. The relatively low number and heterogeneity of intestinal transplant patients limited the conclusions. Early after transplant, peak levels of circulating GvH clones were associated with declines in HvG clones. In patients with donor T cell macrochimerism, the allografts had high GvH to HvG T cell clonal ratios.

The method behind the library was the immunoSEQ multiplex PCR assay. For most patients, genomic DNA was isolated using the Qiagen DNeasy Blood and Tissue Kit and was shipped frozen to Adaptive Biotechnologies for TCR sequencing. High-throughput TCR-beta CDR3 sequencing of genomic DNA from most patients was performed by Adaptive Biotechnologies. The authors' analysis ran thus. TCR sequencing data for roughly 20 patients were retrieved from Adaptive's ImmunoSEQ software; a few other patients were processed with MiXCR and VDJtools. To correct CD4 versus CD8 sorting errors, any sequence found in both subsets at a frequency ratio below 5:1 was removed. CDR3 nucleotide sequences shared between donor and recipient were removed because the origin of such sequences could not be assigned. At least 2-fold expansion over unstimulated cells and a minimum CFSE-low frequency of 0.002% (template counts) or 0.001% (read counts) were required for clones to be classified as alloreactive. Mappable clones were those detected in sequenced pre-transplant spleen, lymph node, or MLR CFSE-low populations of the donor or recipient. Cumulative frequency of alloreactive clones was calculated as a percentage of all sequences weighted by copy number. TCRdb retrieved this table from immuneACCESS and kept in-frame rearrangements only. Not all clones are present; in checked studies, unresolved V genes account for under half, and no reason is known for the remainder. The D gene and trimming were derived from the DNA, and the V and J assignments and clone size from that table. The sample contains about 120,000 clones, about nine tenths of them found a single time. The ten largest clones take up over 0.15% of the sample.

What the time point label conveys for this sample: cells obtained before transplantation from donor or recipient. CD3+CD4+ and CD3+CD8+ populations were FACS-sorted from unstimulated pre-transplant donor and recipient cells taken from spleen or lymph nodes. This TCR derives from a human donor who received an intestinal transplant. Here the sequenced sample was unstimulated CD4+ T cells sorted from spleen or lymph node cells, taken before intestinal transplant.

The base sequence is TGTGCCAGCACGGCACAGGGCCATGGCTACACCTTC. Its protein is CASTAQGHGYTF. The sequence joins TRBV2 to TRBJ1-2, with TRBD1 as a weak D call on 6 bases. CDR1 and CDR2 were assigned from the germline V gene as SNHLY and FYNNEI. The CDR3, cysteine through phenylalanine, is 12 amino acids long. The retained sequence is limited to the CDR3, 36 bases, with the frame set at the first base. V is clipped by 7 bases and J by 6 bases, and the sequence between their germline boundaries is 12 bases long.